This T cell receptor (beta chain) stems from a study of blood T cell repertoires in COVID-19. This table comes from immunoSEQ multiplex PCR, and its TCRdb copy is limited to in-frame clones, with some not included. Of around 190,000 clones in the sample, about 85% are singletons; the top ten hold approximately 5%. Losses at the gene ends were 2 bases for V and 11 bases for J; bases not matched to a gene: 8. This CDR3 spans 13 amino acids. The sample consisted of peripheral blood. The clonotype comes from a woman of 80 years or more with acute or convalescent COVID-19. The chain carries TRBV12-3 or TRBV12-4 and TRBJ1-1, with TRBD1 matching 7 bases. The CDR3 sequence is CASSLTPGQDAFF. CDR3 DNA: TGTGCCAGCAGTTTAACTCCTGGACAGGATGCTTTCTTT.